The T cell receptor (beta chain) described here comes from a study of long-term antiretroviral therapy in people with HIV. At the level of the study: Some samples came about a decade before the 2015 immediate-ART recommendation, and these were the earliest. Notes on the study in general: Whereas controls had wider CDR3 length ranges, HIV repertoires had narrower ones. Specimen acquisition occurred between about 2003 and 2017, potentially under older ART regimens.

Treatment for all HIV-infected participants took place in the United States. Assay version v3.0 of immunoSEQ was used, and it was run at survey level. Sequenced by immunoSEQ multiplex PCR; TCRdb stores in-frame clones only, minus some. The sample has 18,000 or so clones; over 75% are singletons. About this clone itself: Its antigen is currently unknown.

This clonotype was obtained from a woman between 35 and 50 years old with HIV. This material consisted of unsorted PBMCs, taken at the start of antiretroviral therapy, before treatment.

Here the CDR3 DNA reads TGTGCCAGCAGCTTAGCTGAAGCTTTCTTT. Its translation: CASSLAEAFF. The rearrangement uses TRBV7-9 and TRBJ1-1; no reliable D call. V was cut by 0 bases and J by 7 bases, with 0 bases left in between. This CDR3 spans 10 amino acids. CDR1 and CDR2 from the germline V gene are SEHNR and FQNEAQ (reference sequence).